This TCR beta chain was profiled in a study of response to subunit inactivated influenza vaccine. From the RT-PCR reads, TCRdb called clonotypes with MiXCR, one entry per CDR3 protein. The sample has about 520,000 distinct CDR3 sequences; roughly 27% are singletons. Germline CDR1 is SQVTM and CDR2 is ANQGSEA. The ends were cut back, 3 bases at V and 8 bases at J, with 10 bases in the middle. This CDR3 spans 12 amino acids. The sequence was collected from a man between 45 and 60 years old who received an inactivated influenza vaccine. This chain joins TRBV29-1 and TRBJ2-2; no clear D gene. The specimen comprised CD4+ T cells sorted from PBMCs, sampled 4 to 6 days after vaccination. CDR3 DNA sequence: TGCAGCGTTGAGTCGGTGGTGGGGGAGCTGTTTTTT. As protein: CSVESVVGELFF.